This T cell receptor (beta chain) appears in the sequencing data of a study of immune heterogeneity within non-small cell lung tumors. Multiplex PCR amplified the TCR beta CDR3 region. Its first round ran for approximately 10 cycles with 32 V and 13 J primers. TCRdb reprocessed the multiplex PCR reads with MiXCR, giving one entry per CDR3 protein. The repertoire has fewer than 25,000 distinct CDR3 sequences, about 30% of them found once; the top ten carry roughly 3.5%. Findings and limits, study-wide: Identical dominant CDR3 beta clonotypes were found repeatedly across the tumor sites of a single patient, and these appeared alongside high-frequency clones that were unique to particular tumor locations.

There are 15 residues in the CDR3. Germline V gene lookup returns CDR1 SGHRS and CDR2 YFSETQ. Trimming took 7 bases from V and 2 from J, leaving 19 bases between them. This clonotype was counted only a few times. Its antigen is unknown. Genomic DNA from bulk tumor acted as the template, and about 600 ng was loaded per sample. Several spatially distant biopsies were obtained per primary tumor intraoperatively. Enrolled individuals presented with untreated, newly diagnosed non-small cell lung cancer and received curative surgery. Sequenced material: lung tumor tissue. The rearrangement links TRBV5-1 to TRBJ2-7; the D call may be TRBD1 or TRBD2 (6 bases each). This receptor was obtained from a man aged 40-50 years with non-small cell lung cancer. CDR3 residues: CASGKQGWGAYEQYF. In DNA, the CDR3 is TGCGCCAGCGGAAAACAGGGCTGGGGGGCCTACGAGCAGTACTTC.